The 23 T cell receptor beta chains listed next were all sequenced from one sample in a study of control samples from healthy donors and cancer patients. Profiled with immunoSEQ multiplex PCR; TCRdb holds only in-frame clones, not every one. Here the sample spans around 180,000 clones, 85% to 90% being singletons. Sequencing used blood. The receptors were sampled from a woman aged 30 to 39 in good health.

This clone has only a few counts. The chain has TRBV7-9 and TRBJ1-5; D uncertain. V was shortened by 3 bases and J by 11 bases, with 14 bases between the two germline ends. There are 13 residues in the CDR3. Looked up from germline, CDR1 is SEHNR and CDR2 is FQNEAQ (reference sequence). The CDR3 loop is CASSFEGLAAQHF. The CDR3 DNA sequence: TGTGCCAGCAGCTTTGAGGGCTTGGCCGCCCAGCATTTT.

The V and J genes are TRBV30 and TRBJ1-5; maybe TRBD1 (6 bases). Looked up from germline, CDR1 is GTSNPN and CDR2 is SVGIG (reference sequence). This CDR3 region has 13 residues. V lost 5 bases, J lost 7 bases, and 15 bases lay in between. This chain's CDR3 is CAWGQSPGQPQHF. CDR3 nucleotides: TGTGCCTGGGGACAGTCCCCAGGGCAGCCCCAGCATTTT.

This clone came up many times. V gene TRBV10-1 combines with J gene TRBJ2-2; D is possibly TRBD1 (6 bases). V lost 11 bases, J lost 6 bases, and 10 bases lay in between. The CDR3 runs to 11 residues. Looked up from germline, CDR1 is WNHNN and CDR2 is SYGVQD (reference sequence). CDR3 region: CASGAAGELFF. The CDR3 DNA is TGCGCCTCAGGGGCTGCCGGGGAGCTGTTTTTT.

The rearrangement joins TRBV7-2 to TRBJ2-5; 10 positions agree with TRBD1. Germline trimming cut 5 bases from V and 5 bases from J; bases unmatched to any gene: 11. CDR3 length: 16 amino acids. In germline, CDR1 is SGHTA, CDR2 FQGNSA. CDR3 sequence reads: CASSPGGDRGRETQYF. CDR3 DNA: TGTGCCAGCAGCCCCGGGGGGGACAGGGGAAGGGAGACCCAGTACTTC.

The V gene is TRBV9, the J gene TRBJ2-7; possible D gene TRBD2, 5 bases. Trimming left V 0 bases short and J 2 bases short, with 12 bases between. The CDR3 is 15 residues long. CDR1 and CDR2 (germline): SGDLS, YYNGEE. This CDR3 is CASSVGVGVTYEQYF. In nucleotides, the CDR3 is TGTGCCAGCAGCGTAGGAGTGGGAGTAACCTACGAGCAGTACTTC.

The J gene is TRBJ2-7, the V gene TRBV19; D may be TRBD1 or TRBD2 (5 bases each). This CDR3 comprises 14 residues. V lost 5 bases, J lost 0 bases, and 11 bases lay in between. Germline V lookup: CDR1 LNHDA, CDR2 SQIVND (reference sequence). CDR3 sequence reads: CASSPEGSSYEQYV. The CDR3, as DNA: TGTGCCAGTAGTCCTGAGGGGAGCTCCTACGAGCAGTACGTC.

This chain joins TRBV3-1 (or the pseudogene TRBV3-2) and TRBJ2-1, with a tentative D call TRBD1 (5 bases). In germline, CDR1 is LGHDT, CDR2 YNNKEL (reference sequence). The V gene lost 0 bases and the J gene lost 5 bases, with 14 bases spanning the gap. This CDR3 is built from 16 residues. The CDR3 loop reads CASSQEGVYRDNEQFF. CDR3 DNA: TGTGCCAGCAGCCAAGAAGGGGTTTACAGAGACAATGAGCAGTTCTTC.

The chain links TRBV6-5 to TRBJ2-7, with D unclear. V lost 6 bases and J 5 bases, leaving 17 bases between the germline ends. The germline CDR1 and CDR2 sequences are MNHEY and SVGAGI. This CDR3 contains 14 residues. DNA for the CDR3: TGTGCCAGCAGCCCGAGGCCTATGATCGACGAGCAGTACTTC. Translated, it gives CASSPRPMIDEQYF.

The chain combines TRBV6-6 with TRBJ2-5, with D unresolved. Trimming shortened V by 5 bases and J by 2 bases, and 15 bases separated the two germline ends. Germline assignment: CDR1 MNHNY and CDR2 SVGAGI (reference sequence). The CDR3 is 15 residues long. CDR3 in amino acids: CASSPNHGAQETQYF. DNA for the CDR3: TGTGCCAGCAGTCCAAACCACGGAGCGCAAGAGACCCAGTACTTC.

The chain carries TRBV5-1 and TRBJ1-1; TRBD1 aligns across 9 bases. Unmatched junction bases numbered 5, after V lost 2 bases and J lost 3 bases. The CDR3 spans 15 residues. Germline loops: CDR1 SGHRS, CDR2 YFSETQ. The CDR3 protein is CASSLLQGADTEAFF. The CDR3 DNA reads TGCGCCAGCAGCTTACTACAGGGGGCCGACACTGAAGCTTTCTTT.

The V gene is TRBV9, the J gene TRBJ1-4; D not certain. The germline CDR1 and CDR2 sequences are SGDLS and YYNGEE. V was clipped by 2 bases and J by 7 bases, with 12 bases between them. CDR3 length: 14 amino acids. DNA for the CDR3: TGTGCCAGCAGCGTGTCAGTGGAGGGTGAAAAACTGTTTTTT. This gives the protein CASSVSVEGEKLFF.

With respect to this clone: The same CDR3 can be traced to other DNA sequences in this sample. This chain joins TRBV5-1 and TRBJ1-1, with a tentative D call TRBD1 (5 bases). CDR1 and CDR2 (germline): SGHRS, YFSETQ. The CDR3 is made up of 13 amino acids. V dropped 4 bases and J dropped 1 base, with 8 bases sitting between them. CDR3 nucleotide sequence: TGCGCCAGCAGCACCCAGGGGAACACTGAAGCTTTCTTT. Translating gives CASSTQGNTEAFF.

Regarding this clone: Relative to the germline gene, one junction end is altered; a read error may explain this. Additional DNA sequences in this sample encode the identical CDR3. V usage is TRBV7-9 and J usage is TRBJ2-3; D not certain. Looked up from germline, CDR1 is SEHNR and CDR2 is FQNEAQ (reference sequence). This CDR3 has 16 amino acids. The CDR3 here is CASSLDLGSNTDTQYF. In nucleotides, the CDR3 is TGTGCCAGCAGCTTAGATCTGGGCTCTAACACAGATACACAGTATTTT.

This chain uses TRBV5-6 with TRBJ2-1; 11 nucleotides line up with TRBD2. In germline, CDR1 is SGHDT, CDR2 YYEEEE. The CDR3 runs 15 residues. The V segment lost 4 bases and the J segment 3 bases; nucleotides outside the gene matches: 3. The CDR3 DNA reads TGTGCCAGCAGCGTGACTAGCGGGAACTACAATGAGCAGTTCTTC. This sequence encodes CASSVTSGNYNEQFF.

The gene calls are TRBV20-1 and TRBJ2-5; no reliable D call. V lost 3 bases to trimming and J lost 5 bases, with 16 bases between them. This CDR3 spans 14 amino acids. Germline loops: CDR1 DFQATT, CDR2 SNEGSKA (reference sequence). The CDR3 here is CSASRTKSTETQYF. In DNA, the CDR3 is TGCAGTGCTAGTAGGACCAAAAGCACGGAGACCCAGTACTTC.

In its sample, this clone was seen once. One end of the junction varies from germline; a read error may be responsible. The chain combines TRBV5-6 with TRBJ2-5; 13 nucleotides agree with TRBD2. The CDR3 has 16 amino acids. Germline V gene lookup returns CDR1 SGHDT and CDR2 YYEEEE. CDR3 DNA sequence: TGTGCCAGCAGCTTGGCCGGGACTAGCGGGGTGGAGACCCATGACTTC. Protein product: CASSLAGTSGVETHDF.

This chain connects TRBV6-6 to TRBJ2-5; maybe TRBD1 (6 bases). The V gene lost 1 base and the J gene lost 5 bases, with 8 bases spanning the gap. The CDR3 runs to 13 residues. Germline V gene data show CDR1 as MNHNY and CDR2 as SVGAGI (reference sequence). CDR3 sequence reads: CASSYYQGETQYF. CDR3 coding DNA: TGTGCCAGCAGTTACTACCAGGGGGAGACCCAGTACTTC.

J is TRBJ2-1 and V is TRBV27; 11 bases map to TRBD2. The CDR3 loop spans 15 amino acids. V was clipped by 7 bases and J by 9 bases; unmatched bases: 11. Germline CDR1 MNHEY, CDR2 SMNVEV (reference sequence). CDR3 in amino acids: CASNPIAGTSGEQFF. The CDR3 DNA follows: TGTGCCAGCAACCCCATAGCCGGGACTAGCGGTGAGCAGTTCTTC.

This clone has only one observation. V and J are TRBV5-1 and TRBJ1-3; no clear D. The CDR3 is made up of 14 amino acids. Germline CDR1 is SGHRS and CDR2 is YFSETQ. V was pared by 5 bases and J by 1 base, with 10 bases between. CDR3 bases: TGCGCCAGCAGTTCCGGCTCTTCTGGAAACACCATATATTTT. It specifies CASSSGSSGNTIYF.

This chain connects TRBV18 to TRBJ1-1, with TRBD1 as a possible D gene (5 bases). V was cut by 2 bases and J by 5 bases, with 12 bases left in between. Germline CDR1 reads KGHSH; CDR2 reads LQKENI. The CDR3 length is 14 residues. CDR3 nucleotides: TGTGCCAGCTCACCAGATGCGGGGGGAACTGAAGCTTTCTTT. It is translated as CASSPDAGGTEAFF.

J is TRBJ2-7 and V is TRBV12-3 or TRBV12-4; D ambiguous. Between the trimmed V and J ends, which lost 5 bases and 6 bases, there was a span of 11 bases. CDR3 length equals 12 residues. The CDR3 DNA is TGTGCCAGCAGTCAAGGACCAATCGAGCAGTACTTC. This gives the protein CASSQGPIEQYF.

The chain combines TRBV14 with TRBJ1-4; maybe TRBD1 (5 bases). Trimming stripped 3 bases from V and 0 bases from J, with 11 bases between. The germline V gene encodes CDR1 SGHDN and CDR2 FVKESK. The CDR3 is 16 amino acids. CDR3 nucleotide sequence: TGTGCCAGCAGCCACAGAGGGGTTTCAACTAATGAAAAACTGTTTTTT. It translates to CASSHRGVSTNEKLFF.

The table lists this clone with a count of one. The chain joins TRBV27 to TRBJ1-4, with a weak D call TRBD1 (6 bases). V was pared by 6 bases and J by 6 bases, with 14 bases between. The CDR3 covers 14 residues. Looked up from germline, CDR1 is MNHEY and CDR2 is SMNVEV (reference sequence). The CDR3 nucleotides are TGTGCCAGCAGCTCGCGGGGGGCGGATGAAAAACTGTTTTTT. Its protein is CASSSRGADEKLFF.